This TCR beta chain was observed in a study of blood T cell repertoires in COVID-19. CDR1 SGHDT and CDR2 YYEEEE come from the germline V gene. The germline V and J ends were trimmed by 0 bases and 1 base, with 11 bases remaining between them. The CDR3 is made up of 16 amino acids. The method was immunoSEQ multiplex PCR; TCRdb's version includes in-frame clones alone and lacks a portion of them. The profile covers 300,000 or so clones, with about 83% appearing a single time and roughly 1.2% taken by the ten largest. The clonotype originates from a woman in her forties or fifties with acute or convalescent COVID-19. What was sequenced was peripheral blood. The chain links TRBV5-6 to TRBJ1-5; D is possibly TRBD1 (5 bases). CDR3 nucleotides: TGTGCCAGCAGCTTGGGTCCCGGACAAAGCAATCAGCCCCAGCATTTT. This encodes CASSLGPGQSNQPQHF. The full variable domain, with the rest looked up from reference TRBV5-6 and TRBJ1-5, is DAGVTQSPTHLIKTRGQQVTLRCSPKSGHDTVSWYQQALGQGPQFIFQYYEEEERQRGNFPDRFSGHQFPNYSSELNVNALLLGDSALYLCASSLGPGQSNQPQHFGDGTRLSIL.